The rows below give T cell receptor beta chains drawn from one sample of a study of early stage breast cancer tumors. Measured with immunoSEQ multiplex PCR; TCRdb has only the in-frame clones, and not every one. The sample carries roughly 10,000 clones, about 80% recorded once. The source material was breast tumor tissue. All receptors derive from an older person with breast cancer. The CDR3 runs from the conserved cysteine through the conserved F or W. A D gene is named only where the DNA matches it firmly. Clone size is given for some rows only: seen once, a few or many times, or a class if the clone is expanded.

D gene: -
J gene: TRBJ2-1
V gene: TRBV11-2
clone size: few
CDR3 protein: CASSTGGEQFF
CDR3 DNA: TGTGCCAGCAGCACGGGTGGTGAGCAGTTCTTC

D gene: -
J gene: TRBJ2-3
V gene: TRBV6-5
clone size: -
CDR3 protein: CASSYGRGIDTQYF
CDR3 DNA: TGTGCCAGCAGTTACGGCAGGGGTATAGATACGCAGTATTTT

D gene: -
J gene: TRBJ2-3
V gene: TRBV6-6
clone size: -
CDR3 protein: CASSYAGQLTDTQYF
CDR3 DNA: TGTGCCAGCAGTTACGCGGGACAGCTCACAGATACGCAGTATTTT

D gene: TRBD1
J gene: TRBJ2-7
V gene: TRBV28
clone size: -
CDR3 protein: CASSIGQGAVSSRYEQYF
CDR3 DNA: TGTGCCAGCAGCATAGGGCAGGGGGCGGTGTCGTCCCGCTACGAGCAGTACTTC

D gene: TRBD1
J gene: TRBJ2-7
V gene: TRBV5-4
clone size: -
CDR3 protein: CASSWPGQAYEQYF
CDR3 DNA: TGTGCCAGCAGCTGGCCGGGACAGGCCTACGAGCAGTACTTC

D gene: -
J gene: TRBJ2-3
V gene: TRBV7-2
clone size: -
CDR3 protein: CASSPMASTDTQYF
CDR3 DNA: TGTGCCAGCAGCCCCATGGCTTCCACAGATACGCAGTATTTT

D gene: -
J gene: TRBJ1-2
V gene: TRBV27
clone size: -
CDR3 protein: CASSLKFSGYYGYTF
CDR3 DNA: TGTGCCAGCAGTTTAAAGTTTTCAGGCTACTATGGCTACACCTTC

D gene: -
J gene: TRBJ1-4
V gene: TRBV15
clone size: -
CDR3 protein: CATSRAQNLATGKLFF
CDR3 DNA: TGTGCCACCAGCAGGGCACAAAATCTGGCGACGGGAAAACTGTTTTTT

D gene: -
J gene: TRBJ1-3
V gene: TRBV6-5
clone size: -
CDR3 protein: CASSYSRGSGNTIYF
CDR3 DNA: TGTGCCAGCAGTTACTCGCGGGGGTCTGGAAACACCATATATTTT

D gene: TRBD1
J gene: TRBJ2-3
V gene: TRBV19
clone size: -
CDR3 protein: CASSLGQGTDTQYF
CDR3 DNA: TGTGCCAGTAGCTTGGGACAGGGCACAGATACGCAGTATTTT

D gene: -
J gene: TRBJ1-1
V gene: TRBV29-1
clone size: -
CDR3 protein: CSATTGPNTEAFF
CDR3 DNA: TGCAGCGCGACGACAGGACCGAACACTGAAGCTTTCTTT

D gene: -
J gene: TRBJ2-3
V gene: TRBV9
clone size: once
CDR3 protein: CASSPRGGTETDTQYF
CDR3 DNA: TGTGCCAGCAGCCCCCGGGGGGGGACAGAGACAGATACGCAGTATTTT

D gene: -
J gene: TRBJ2-1
V gene: TRBV14
clone size: -
CDR3 protein: CASSQALAGHLFF
CDR3 DNA: TGTGCCAGCAGCCAAGCCTTGGCAGGACATCTGTTCTTC

D gene: -
J gene: TRBJ2-5
V gene: TRBV11-3
clone size: few
CDR3 protein: CASSSRQGGRETQYF
CDR3 DNA: TGTGCCAGCAGCTCGAGACAAGGAGGAAGAGAGACCCAGTACTTC

D gene: TRBD2
J gene: TRBJ2-2
V gene: TRBV10-2
clone size: -
CDR3 protein: CASSLAGDTGELFF
CDR3 DNA: TGCGCCAGCAGTCTAGCGGGAGACACCGGGGAGCTGTTTTTT

D gene: -
J gene: TRBJ2-1
V gene: TRBV25-1
clone size: -
CDR3 protein: CASSGSSSYNEQFF
CDR3 DNA: TGTGCCAGCAGTGGTAGTAGCTCCTACAATGAGCAGTTCTTC

D gene: TRBD1
J gene: TRBJ2-5
V gene: TRBV14
clone size: -
CDR3 protein: CASSLGTGGRKTQYF
CDR3 DNA: TGTGCCAGCAGCCTTGGGACAGGGGGCCGAAAGACCCAGTACTTC

D gene: -
J gene: TRBJ1-1
V gene: TRBV6-5
clone size: -
CDR3 protein: CASRPPAAGNTEAFF
CDR3 DNA: TGTGCCAGCAGACCTCCGGCCGCAGGTAACACTGAAGCTTTCTTT

D gene: TRBD2
J gene: TRBJ2-1
V gene: TRBV27
clone size: -
CDR3 protein: CASSYGSGLAANEQFF
CDR3 DNA: TGTGCCAGCAGCTACGGGTCGGGACTAGCGGCCAATGAGCAGTTCTTC

D gene: TRBD1
J gene: TRBJ1-1
V gene: TRBV4-3
clone size: -
CDR3 protein: CASSQADRGTEAFF
CDR3 DNA: TGCGCCAGCAGCCAAGCCGACAGGGGGACTGAAGCTTTCTTT

D gene: -
J gene: TRBJ2-1
V gene: TRBV10-2
clone size: few
CDR3 protein: CASTAGLTYNEQFF
CDR3 DNA: TGCGCCAGCACAGCGGGCCTGACTTACAATGAGCAGTTCTTC

D gene: -
J gene: TRBJ2-1
V gene: TRBV29-1
clone size: few
CDR3 protein: CSVDRSPNRNEQFF
CDR3 DNA: TGCAGCGTTGATCGGAGCCCGAACCGCAATGAGCAGTTCTTC

D gene: TRBD1
J gene: TRBJ2-7
V gene: TRBV4-1
clone size: few
CDR3 protein: CASRRQGEGEQYF
CDR3 DNA: TGCGCCAGCAGACGACAGGGGGAGGGCGAGCAGTACTTC

D gene: -
J gene: TRBJ1-2
V gene: TRBV30
clone size: -
CDR3 protein: CAWSSRLSYTF
CDR3 DNA: TGTGCCTGGAGTTCGAGGCTAAGCTACACCTTC

D gene: -
J gene: TRBJ1-2
V gene: TRBV19
clone size: -
CDR3 protein: CASRELRGYTF
CDR3 DNA: TGTGCCAGTAGAGAGTTGAGGGGCTACACCTTC

D gene: TRBD1
J gene: TRBJ1-2
V gene: TRBV9
clone size: medium-sized
CDR3 protein: CASSVVPDRGNGYTF
CDR3 DNA: TGTGCCAGCAGCGTAGTCCCCGACAGGGGGAACGGCTACACCTTC

D gene: -
J gene: TRBJ1-2
V gene: TRBV30
clone size: -
CDR3 protein: CAWSVRYGYTF
CDR3 DNA: TGTGCCTGGAGTGTTCGGTATGGCTACACCTTC

D gene: -
J gene: TRBJ2-3
V gene: TRBV29-1
clone size: -
CDR3 protein: CSVEAGMGDTQYF
CDR3 DNA: TGCAGCGTTGAAGCGGGGATGGGAGATACGCAGTATTTT

D gene: -
J gene: TRBJ2-7
V gene: TRBV19
clone size: -
CDR3 protein: CASSIASSYEQYF
CDR3 DNA: TGTGCCAGTAGTATTGCCAGCTCCTACGAGCAGTACTTC

D gene: TRBD1
J gene: TRBJ2-3
V gene: TRBV29-1
clone size: once
CDR3 protein: CSVGTGPDTQYF
CDR3 DNA: TGCAGCGTGGGGACAGGGCCAGATACGCAGTATTTT

D gene: -
J gene: TRBJ2-6
V gene: TRBV19
clone size: -
CDR3 protein: CASSFTPQGTGANVLTF
CDR3 DNA: TGTGCCAGTAGTTTCACACCCCAGGGTACTGGGGCCAACGTCCTGACTTTC

D gene: -
J gene: TRBJ1-5
V gene: TRBV7-6
clone size: -
CDR3 protein: CASSPTWAIVSNQPQHF
CDR3 DNA: TGTGCCAGCAGCCCCACGTGGGCGATAGTTAGTAATCAGCCCCAGCATTTT

D gene: -
J gene: TRBJ2-7
V gene: TRBV19
clone size: few
CDR3 protein: CASSAGSYEQYF
CDR3 DNA: TGTGCCAGTAGCGCAGGTTCCTACGAGCAGTACTTC

D gene: TRBD2
J gene: TRBJ2-7
V gene: TRBV11-2
clone size: -
CDR3 protein: CASSMGLEQGEQYF
CDR3 DNA: TGTGCCAGCAGCATGGGACTAGAACAAGGCGAGCAGTACTTC

D gene: -
J gene: TRBJ1-1
V gene: TRBV11-2
clone size: -
CDR3 protein: CASSRITTGEAFF
CDR3 DNA: TGTGCCAGCAGCCGGATCACAACAGGGGAAGCTTTCTTT

D gene: TRBD1
J gene: TRBJ1-2
V gene: TRBV18
clone size: -
CDR3 protein: CASSSDRAYGYTF
CDR3 DNA: TGTGCCAGCTCATCGGACAGGGCCTATGGCTACACCTTC

D gene: -
J gene: TRBJ2-5
V gene: TRBV28
clone size: -
CDR3 protein: CASKEVAFGHQETQYF
CDR3 DNA: TGTGCCAGCAAGGAGGTAGCCTTTGGCCACCAAGAGACCCAGTACTTC

D gene: TRBD1
J gene: TRBJ1-3
V gene: TRBV29-1
clone size: few
CDR3 protein: CSVSGTGAGNTIYF
CDR3 DNA: TGCAGCGTTTCCGGGACAGGGGCTGGAAACACCATATATTTT

D gene: -
J gene: TRBJ1-1
V gene: TRBV6-5
clone size: -
CDR3 protein: CASSPAEGGTEAFF
CDR3 DNA: TGTGCCAGCAGTCCCGCCGAGGGAGGCACTGAAGCTTTCTTT

D gene: -
J gene: TRBJ2-7
V gene: TRBV27
clone size: once
CDR3 protein: CASSLWAGTYEQYF
CDR3 DNA: TGTGCCAGCAGTTTATGGGCCGGAACCTACGAGCAGTACTTC

D gene: TRBD1
J gene: TRBJ1-1
V gene: TRBV7-8
clone size: -
CDR3 protein: CASSPPWTGGTEAFF
CDR3 DNA: TGTGCCAGCAGCCCCCCCTGGACAGGAGGCACTGAAGCTTTCTTT

D gene: -
J gene: TRBJ1-2
V gene: TRBV10-3
clone size: -
CDR3 protein: CAISEPGKDGYTF
CDR3 DNA: TGTGCCATCAGTGAGCCAGGGAAGGACGGCTACACCTTC